This entry features one T cell receptor beta chain sequence. What it binds is not known. The run depth of the assay was deep. The assay was immunoSEQ multiplex PCR, and TCRdb's table has in-frame clones only and misses some. This table holds some 480,000 clones, approximately 79% found once. The sample comes from a study of shared clonotypes between healthy human individuals. Study results and limitations: Only blood underwent sampling, and tissue repertoires likely differ.

The clonotype originates from a woman in her thirties or forties in good health. Some clones in this sample may be carry-over from other donors' samples. The sample consisted of PBMCs.

The CDR3 DNA follows: TGTGCCAGTAGCCCCGAAGGGTGGGAGACCCAGTACTTC. It codes for CASSPEGWETQYF. This sequence joins TRBV19 and TRBJ2-5; D remains ambiguous. V lost 6 bases to trimming and J lost 5 bases, with 13 bases between them. The CDR3 is made up of 13 amino acids. Germline V lookup: CDR1 LNHDA, CDR2 SQIVND (reference sequence).